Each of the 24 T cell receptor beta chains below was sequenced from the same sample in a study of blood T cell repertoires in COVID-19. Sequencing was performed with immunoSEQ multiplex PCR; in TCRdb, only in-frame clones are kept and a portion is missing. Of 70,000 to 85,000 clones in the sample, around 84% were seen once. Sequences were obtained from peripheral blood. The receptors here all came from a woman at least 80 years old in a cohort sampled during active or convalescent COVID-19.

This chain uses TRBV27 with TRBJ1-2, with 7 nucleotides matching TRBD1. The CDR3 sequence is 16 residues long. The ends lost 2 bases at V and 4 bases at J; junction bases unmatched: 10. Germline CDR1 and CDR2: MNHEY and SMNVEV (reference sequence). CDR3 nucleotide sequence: TGTGCCAGCAGTTTAAATCCCAGGGGGATTCTCTATGGCTACACCTTC. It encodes CASSLNPRGILYGYTF.

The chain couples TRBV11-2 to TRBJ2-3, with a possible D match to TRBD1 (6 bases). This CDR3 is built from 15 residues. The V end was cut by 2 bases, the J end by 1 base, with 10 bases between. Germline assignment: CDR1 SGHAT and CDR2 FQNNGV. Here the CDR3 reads CASSLKQGGTDTQYF. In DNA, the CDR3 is TGTGCCAGCAGCTTAAAACAGGGAGGCACAGATACGCAGTATTTT.

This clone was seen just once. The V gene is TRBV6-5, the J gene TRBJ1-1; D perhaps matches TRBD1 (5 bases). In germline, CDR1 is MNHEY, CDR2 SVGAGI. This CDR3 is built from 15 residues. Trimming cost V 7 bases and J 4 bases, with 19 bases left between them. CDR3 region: CASTLQKGVTTEAFF. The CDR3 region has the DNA TGTGCCAGCACCCTACAGAAAGGGGTAACCACTGAAGCTTTCTTT.

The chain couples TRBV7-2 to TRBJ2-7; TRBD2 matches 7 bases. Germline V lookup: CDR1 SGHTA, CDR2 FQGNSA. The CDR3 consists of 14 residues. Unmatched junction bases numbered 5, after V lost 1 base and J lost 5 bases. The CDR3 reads CASSLGRLANEQYF. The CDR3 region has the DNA TGTGCCAGCAGCTTAGGGAGACTAGCTAACGAGCAGTACTTC.

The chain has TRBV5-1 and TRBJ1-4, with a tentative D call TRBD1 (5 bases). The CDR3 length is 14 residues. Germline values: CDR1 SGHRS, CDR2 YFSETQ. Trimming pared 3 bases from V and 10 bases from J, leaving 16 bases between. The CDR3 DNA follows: TGCGCCAGCAGCTCCGACACTGCAAGGGGAAAACTGTTTTTT. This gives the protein CASSSDTARGKLFF.

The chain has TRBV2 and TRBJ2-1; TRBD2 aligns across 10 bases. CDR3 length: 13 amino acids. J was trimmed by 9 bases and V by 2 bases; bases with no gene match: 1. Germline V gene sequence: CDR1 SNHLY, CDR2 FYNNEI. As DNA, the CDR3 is TGTGCCAGCAGTGAACTAGCGGGAGTTGAGCAGTTCTTC. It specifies CASSELAGVEQFF.

The CDR3 bases are TGTGCCAGCAGTTTTACCGGGACAGGGTGGGAAAAACTGTTTTTT. Translated, it gives CASSFTGTGWEKLFF. The rearrangement links TRBV27 to TRBJ1-4, with TRBD1 identical over 9 bases. Trimming took 3 bases from V and 8 from J; bases not matched to a gene: 7. This CDR3 has 15 residues. Germline assignment: CDR1 MNHEY and CDR2 SMNVEV (reference sequence).

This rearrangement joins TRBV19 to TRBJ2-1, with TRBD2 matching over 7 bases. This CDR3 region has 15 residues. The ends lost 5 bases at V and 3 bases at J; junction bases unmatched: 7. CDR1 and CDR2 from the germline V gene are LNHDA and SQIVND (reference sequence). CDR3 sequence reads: CASSWVQRDYNEQFF. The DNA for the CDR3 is TGTGCCAGTAGTTGGGTCCAGCGGGACTACAATGAGCAGTTCTTC. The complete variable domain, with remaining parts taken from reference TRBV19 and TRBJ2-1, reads DGGITQSPKYLFRKEGQNVTLSCEQNLNHDAMYWYRQDPGQGLRLIYYSQIVNDFQKGDIAEGYSVSREKKESFPLTVTSAQKNPTAFYLCASSWVQRDYNEQFFGPGTRLTVL.

The CDR3 DNA reads TGTGCCAGCAGTTATTCCCGCTACGAGCAGTACGTC. Its translation is CASSYSRYEQYV. The chain carries TRBV6-2 or TRBV6-3 and TRBJ2-7; D unresolved. The germline CDR1 and CDR2 sequences are MNHEY and SVGEGT. V was clipped by 3 bases and J by 3 bases, with 6 bases between them. The CDR3 spans 12 residues.

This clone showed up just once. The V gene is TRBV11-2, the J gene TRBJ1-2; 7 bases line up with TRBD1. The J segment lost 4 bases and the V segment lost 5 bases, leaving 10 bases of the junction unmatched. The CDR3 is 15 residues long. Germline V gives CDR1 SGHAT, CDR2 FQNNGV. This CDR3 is CASSHGVRGFYGYTF. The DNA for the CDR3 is TGTGCCAGCAGCCACGGAGTCAGGGGGTTCTATGGCTACACCTTC.

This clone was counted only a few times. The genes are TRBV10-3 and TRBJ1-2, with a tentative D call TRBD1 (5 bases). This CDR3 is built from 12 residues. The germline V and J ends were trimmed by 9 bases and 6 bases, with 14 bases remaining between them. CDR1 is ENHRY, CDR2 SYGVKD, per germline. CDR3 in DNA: TGTGCCATTGCTGCAGGGAACGATGGCTACACCTTC. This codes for CAIAAGNDGYTF.

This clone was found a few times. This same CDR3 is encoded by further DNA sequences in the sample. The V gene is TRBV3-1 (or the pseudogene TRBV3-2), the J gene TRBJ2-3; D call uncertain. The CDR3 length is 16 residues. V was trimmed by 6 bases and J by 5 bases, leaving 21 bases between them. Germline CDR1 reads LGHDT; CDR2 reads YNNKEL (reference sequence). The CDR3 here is CASSPQELLMGDTQYF. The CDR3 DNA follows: TGTGCCAGCAGTCCTCAGGAACTGTTAATGGGAGATACGCAGTATTTT.

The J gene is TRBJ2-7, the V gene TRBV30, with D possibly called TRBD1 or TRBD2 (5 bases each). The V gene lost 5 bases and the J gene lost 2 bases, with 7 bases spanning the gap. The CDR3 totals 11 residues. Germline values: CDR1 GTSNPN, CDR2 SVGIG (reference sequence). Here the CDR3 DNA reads TGTGCCTGGGGGGGAGCCTACGAGCAGTACTTC. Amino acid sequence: CAWGGAYEQYF.

This chain's CDR3 is CASSRTGSYGYTF. CDR3 nucleotide sequence: TGTGCCAGCAGTAGGACAGGGAGTTATGGCTACACCTTC. The chain recombines TRBV28 with TRBJ1-2, with TRBD1 matching over 8 bases. The CDR3 length is 13 residues. With 5 bases clipped from V and 5 bases from J, the junction kept 4 bases outside the gene matches. From germline, CDR1 is MDHEN and CDR2 SYDVKM.

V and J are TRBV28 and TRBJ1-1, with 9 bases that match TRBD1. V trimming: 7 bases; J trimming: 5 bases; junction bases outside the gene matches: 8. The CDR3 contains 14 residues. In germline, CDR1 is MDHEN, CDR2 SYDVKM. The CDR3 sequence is CASKGQGLGTEAFF. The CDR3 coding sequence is TGTGCCAGCAAAGGACAGGGGTTGGGGACTGAAGCTTTCTTT.

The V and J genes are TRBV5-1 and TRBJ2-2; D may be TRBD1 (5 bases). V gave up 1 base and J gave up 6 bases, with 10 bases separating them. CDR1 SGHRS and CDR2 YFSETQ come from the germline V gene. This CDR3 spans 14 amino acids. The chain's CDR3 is CASSLSVGAGELFF. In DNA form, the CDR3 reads TGCGCCAGCAGCTTGAGCGTAGGGGCCGGGGAGCTGTTTTTT.

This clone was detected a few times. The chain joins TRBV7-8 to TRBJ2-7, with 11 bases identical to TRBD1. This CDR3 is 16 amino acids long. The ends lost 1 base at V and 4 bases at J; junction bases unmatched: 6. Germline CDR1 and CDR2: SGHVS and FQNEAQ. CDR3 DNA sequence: TGTGCCAGCAGCTTAGGACGGACAGGGGGCAATTACGAGCAGTACGTC. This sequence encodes CASSLGRTGGNYEQYV.

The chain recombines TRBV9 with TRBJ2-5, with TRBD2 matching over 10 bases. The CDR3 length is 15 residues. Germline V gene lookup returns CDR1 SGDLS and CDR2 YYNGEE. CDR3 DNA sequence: TGTGCGGGAGCGGGAGGGTCGGAACCACGGGAGACCCAGTACTTC. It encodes CAGAGGSEPRETQYF.

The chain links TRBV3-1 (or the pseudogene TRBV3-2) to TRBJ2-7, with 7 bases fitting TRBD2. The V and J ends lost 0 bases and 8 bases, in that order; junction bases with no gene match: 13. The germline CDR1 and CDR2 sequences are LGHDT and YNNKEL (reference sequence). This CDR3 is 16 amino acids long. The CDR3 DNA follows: TGTGCCAGCAGCCAAGAAGGACTAGTCGGTATAGGCAAGCAGTACTTC. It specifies CASSQEGLVGIGKQYF.

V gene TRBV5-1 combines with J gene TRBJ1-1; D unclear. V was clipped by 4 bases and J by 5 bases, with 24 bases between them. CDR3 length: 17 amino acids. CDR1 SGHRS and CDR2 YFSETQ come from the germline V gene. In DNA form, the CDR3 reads TGCGCCAGCAGCGACGCGAGTTGGGAACTGAGGAGGACTGAAGCTTTCTTT. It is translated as CASSDASWELRRTEAFF.

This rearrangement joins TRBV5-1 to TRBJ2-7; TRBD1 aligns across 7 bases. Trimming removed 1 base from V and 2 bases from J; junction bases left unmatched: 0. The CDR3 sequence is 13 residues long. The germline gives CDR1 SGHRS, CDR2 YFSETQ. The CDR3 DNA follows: TGCGCCAGCAGCTTGACAGGGGCCTACGAGCAGTACGTC. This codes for CASSLTGAYEQYV.

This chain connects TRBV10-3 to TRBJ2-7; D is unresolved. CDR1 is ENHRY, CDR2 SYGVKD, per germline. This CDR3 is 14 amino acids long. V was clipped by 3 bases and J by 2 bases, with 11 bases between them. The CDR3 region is CAISDGGRAYEQYF. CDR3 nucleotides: TGTGCCATCAGTGATGGCGGCAGAGCCTACGAGCAGTACTTC.

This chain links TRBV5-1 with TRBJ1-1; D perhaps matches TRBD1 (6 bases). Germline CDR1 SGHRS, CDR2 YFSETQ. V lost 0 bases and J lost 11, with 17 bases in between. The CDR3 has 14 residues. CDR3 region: CASSLDLGASPAFF. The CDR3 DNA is TGCGCCAGCAGCTTGGATCTGGGGGCTTCGCCGGCTTTCTTT.

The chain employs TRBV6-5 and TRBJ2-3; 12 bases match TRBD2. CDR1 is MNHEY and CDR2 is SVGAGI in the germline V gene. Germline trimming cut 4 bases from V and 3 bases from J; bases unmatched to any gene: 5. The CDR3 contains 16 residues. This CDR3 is CASSSSLAGGTDTQYF. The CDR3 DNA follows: TGTGCCAGCAGTTCATCACTAGCGGGAGGTACAGATACGCAGTATTTT.